Following are 30 T cell receptor beta chains from one sample sequenced in a study of shared T cell receptors in the human thymus. Clones were sequenced by immunoSEQ multiplex PCR, and TCRdb holds only the in-frame ones, with some missing. The sample contains approximately 760,000 clones, 70% to 90% of which appear only once. These same data were also listed under a study on human thymus T cells.

The sample was thymocytes. The receptors were gathered from a girl under three years old with a congenital heart defect.

The V and J genes are TRBV21-1 and TRBJ1-1. TRBV21-1 is given as a pseudogene. The CDR3 has 15 residues. CDR3 residues: CASSPTGILNTEAFF. The CDR3, as DNA: TGTGCCAGCAGCCCAACTGGTATTTTGAACACTGAAGCTTTCTTT.

The V and J genes are TRBV9 and TRBJ1-1; 9 nucleotides align to TRBD1. CDR1 and CDR2 from the germline V gene are SGDLS and YYNGEE. This CDR3 contains 13 residues. V was pared by 0 bases and J by 10 bases, with 4 bases of the junction left unmatched. CDR3 coding DNA: TGTGCCAGCAGCGTAGCCGAGGGACAGGGAGCTTTCTTT. The encoded protein is CASSVAEGQGAFF. Based on the CDR3 plus reference TRBV9 and TRBJ1-1, the full variable domain is DSGVTQTPKHLITATGQRVTLRCSPRSGDLSVYWYQQSLDQGLQFLIQYYNGEERAKGNILERFSAQQFPDLHSELNLSSLELGDSALYFCASSVAEGQGAFFGQGTRLTVV.

This clone has a handful of counts. The genes are TRBV19 and TRBJ2-7, with D possibly being TRBD2 (5 bases). Germline CDR1 and CDR2: LNHDA and SQIVND (reference sequence). The CDR3 has 14 residues. V shed 5 bases and J shed 2 bases, with 13 bases lying between them. CDR3 DNA: TGTGCCAGTAGTCCCACTAGGGTCCCCTACGAGCAGTACTTC. As protein: CASSPTRVPYEQYF. Complete variable domain (other parts from reference TRBV19 and TRBJ2-7): DGGITQSPKYLFRKEGQNVTLSCEQNLNHDAMYWYRQDPGQGLRLIYYSQIVNDFQKGDIAEGYSVSREKKESFPLTVTSAQKNPTAFYLCASSPTRVPYEQYFGPGTRLTVT.

The chain combines TRBV7-9 with TRBJ2-5, with 10 nucleotides matching TRBD2. With the DNA end fitting TRBJ2-7 better, the J assignment may be wrong. The CDR3 spans 16 residues. CDR1 and CDR2 from the germline V gene are SEHNR and FQNEAQ (reference sequence). The CDR3 DNA reads as TGTGCCAGCAGCCAAGACTTTGGGACTAGCGCCTACGAGCAGTACTTC. Amino acid sequence: CASSQDFGTSAYEQYF.

This chain links TRBV4-3 with TRBJ1-3; D remains ambiguous. The germline V gene encodes CDR1 LGHNA and CDR2 YSLEER. V was shortened by 4 bases and J by 0 bases, with 10 bases between the two germline ends. The CDR3 spans 15 residues. CDR3 residues: CASSPRLYSGNTIYF. In DNA form, the CDR3 reads TGCGCCAGCAGCCCCAGACTATACTCTGGAAACACCATATATTTT.

V is TRBV14 and J is TRBJ1-1; possible D gene TRBD1, 6 bases. Trimming cost V 4 bases and J 2 bases, with 20 bases left between them. CDR1 and CDR2 from the germline V gene are SGHDN and FVKESK. The CDR3 loop spans 17 amino acids. CDR3 sequence (DNA): TGTGCCAGCAGCCCCCGACAGCATAGGGGGACAAACACTGAAGCTTTCTTT. It is translated as CASSPRQHRGTNTEAFF.

This clone showed up just a few times. The chain joins TRBV5-1 to TRBJ2-5, with 10 bases identical to TRBD1. V was clipped by 0 bases and J by 4 bases; unmatched bases: 3. Per germline, CDR1 SGHRS and CDR2 YFSETQ. The CDR3 spans 15 residues. This chain's CDR3 is CASSLEGQGRETQYF. CDR3 bases: TGCGCCAGCAGCTTGGAGGGACAGGGGAGAGAGACCCAGTACTTC.

J is TRBJ1-2 and V is TRBV6-1; 9 bases match TRBD1. The V gene end was trimmed by 6 bases and the J gene end by 5 bases; junction bases not matched to a gene: 10. The CDR3 consists of 15 residues. Germline values: CDR1 MNHNS, CDR2 SASEGT. The CDR3, as DNA: TGTGCCAGCAGACCACCCGGGACAGGGTTGTATGGCTACACCTTC. Its protein product is CASRPPGTGLYGYTF.

The gene calls are TRBV4-3 and TRBJ2-2; a weak D match, TRBD1 (5 bases). CDR1 and CDR2 from the germline V gene are LGHNA and YSLEER. Trimming removed 0 bases from V and 1 base from J, with 12 bases in between. The length of the CDR3 is 17 residues. The CDR3 region is CASSQDAAGRNTGELFF. The CDR3 DNA reads TGCGCCAGCAGCCAAGACGCGGCAGGGCGGAACACCGGGGAGCTGTTTTTT.

A remark on this clone: The junction departs from the called germline gene at one end, perhaps through a read error. At the DNA level, this CDR3 is encoded by other sequences in the same sample as well. V gene TRBV6-8 combines with J gene TRBJ1-6, with D uncertain. The CDR3 is 13 residues long. From germline, CDR1 is MNHGY and CDR2 SAAAGT. In DNA form, the CDR3 reads TGTGCCAGCAGGGAGAAGCGGAATTCCCCCCTCCACTTT. Amino acid sequence: CASREKRNSPLHF.

The rearrangement uses TRBV5-1 and TRBJ2-7; a possible D gene is TRBD1 (6 bases). Per germline, CDR1 SGHRS and CDR2 YFSETQ. V was clipped by 3 bases and J by 1 base, with 11 bases between them. This CDR3 is built from 14 residues. The CDR3, as DNA: TGCGCCAGCAGCTCCGGACAGACTTCCTACGAGCAGTACTTC. This encodes CASSSGQTSYEQYF.

CDR3 sequence reads: CASSLKSDRTGGGNGYTF. CDR3 nucleotide sequence: TGCGCCAGCAGCTTGAAAAGTGACAGGACAGGGGGTGGGAATGGCTACACCTTC. The genes are TRBV5-1 and TRBJ1-2; 10 bases fit TRBD1. CDR3 length: 18 amino acids. Germline CDR1 SGHRS, CDR2 YFSETQ. V lost 1 base and J lost 6; bases outside the gene matches: 15.

The rearrangement uses TRBV11-2 and TRBJ2-7; D remains unclear. From germline, CDR1 is SGHAT and CDR2 FQNNGV. This CDR3 region has 14 residues. Trimming shortened V by 0 bases and J by 2 bases, and 8 bases separated the two germline ends. The CDR3: CASSLEQNPYEQYF. CDR3 nucleotides: TGTGCCAGCAGCTTAGAACAGAACCCCTACGAGCAGTACTTC.

This clone showed up just once. J is TRBJ1-2 and V is TRBV9; 9 bases are shared with TRBD1. This CDR3 region has 14 residues. Germline CDR1 and CDR2: SGDLS and YYNGEE. V shed 0 bases, J shed 8 bases, and the junction held 5 bases outside the gene matches. CDR3 amino acids: CASSVDGTGFGYTF. The CDR3 region has the DNA TGTGCCAGCAGCGTAGACGGGACAGGGTTCGGCTACACCTTC. Full variable domain (missing parts from reference TRBV9 and TRBJ1-2): DSGVTQTPKHLITATGQRVTLRCSPRSGDLSVYWYQQSLDQGLQFLIQYYNGEERAKGNILERFSAQQFPDLHSELNLSSLELGDSALYFCASSVDGTGFGYTFGSGTRLTVV.

This clone has only a few counts. This sequence joins TRBV4-3 and TRBJ1-4; D might be TRBD1 (5 bases). The CDR3 has 18 amino acids. CDR1 and CDR2 from the germline V gene are LGHNA and YSLEER. V was cut by 3 bases and J by 3 bases, with 20 bases left in between. The CDR3 DNA reads as TGCGCCAGCAGCCAGCCGGGGGTAGTGTGGGGCCCTAATGAAAAACTGTTTTTT. As protein: CASSQPGVVWGPNEKLFF.

A few counts support this clone. V and J are TRBV6-6 and TRBJ1-1, with 8 bases that match TRBD1. Trimming removed 6 bases from V and 4 bases from J; junction bases left unmatched: 10. CDR1 and CDR2 from the germline V gene are MNHNY and SVGAGI (reference sequence). The CDR3 is 15 amino acids. The chain's CDR3 is CASRTPGGLVTEAFF. Written as DNA, the CDR3 is TGTGCCAGCAGGACACCAGGGGGCTTGGTCACTGAAGCTTTCTTT.

The chain joins TRBV23-1 to TRBJ1-1; 10 nucleotides match TRBD1. TRBV23-1 is assigned to the ORF class and has an uncertain function. The CDR3 has 17 residues. Trimming at V came to 6 bases and at J to 3 bases, leaving 13 bases not matched to a gene. Here the CDR3 reads CASSSRGTGARDTEAFF. In DNA form, the CDR3 reads TGCGCCAGCAGCTCAAGAGGGACAGGGGCCCGGGACACTGAAGCTTTCTTT.

The J gene is TRBJ1-6, the V gene TRBV6-5; 7 bases line up with TRBD1. Germline lookup yields CDR1 MNHEY and CDR2 SVGAGI. Trimming took 6 bases from V and 8 from J; bases not matched to a gene: 7. The CDR3 contains 14 residues. As DNA, the CDR3 is TGTGCCAGCAGACAGACAGGGAACGATTCACCCCTCCACTTT. Translating gives CASRQTGNDSPLHF.

This clone was counted only a few times. The chain is built from TRBV11-2 and TRBJ1-2; 7 nucleotides match TRBD1. V dropped 0 bases and J dropped 3; count of bases not matched to a gene: 16. CDR3 size: 19 residues. CDR1 is SGHAT and CDR2 is FQNNGV in the germline V gene. The DNA for the CDR3 is TGTGCCAGCAGCTTAGACCCAGGGGGGTACAGGGCGTTGCACTATGGCTACACCTTC. It specifies CASSLDPGGYRALHYGYTF.

V and J are TRBV4-1 and TRBJ2-5; TRBD1 might be the D (6 bases). Trimming removed 1 base from V and 2 bases from J, with 14 bases in between. Per the germline V gene, CDR1 is MGHRA and CDR2 is YSYEKL. The CDR3 covers 16 residues. Here the CDR3 DNA reads TGCGCCAGCAGCCAAGGGCTCAGGGGACGGCAAGAGACCCAGTACTTC. Translated: CASSQGLRGRQETQYF.

The J gene is TRBJ2-5, the V gene TRBV27, with 9 bases aligning to TRBD1. Germline CDR1 is MNHEY and CDR2 is SMNVEV (reference sequence). The CDR3 totals 16 residues. The ends lost 10 bases at V and 4 bases at J; junction bases unmatched: 16. The CDR3 spells CAIRATGTGKGETQYF. The DNA of the CDR3 is TGTGCCATCAGAGCTACCGGGACAGGGAAAGGAGAGACCCAGTACTTC.

The genes are TRBV25-1 and TRBJ1-1, with 7 positions matching TRBD1. This CDR3 has 14 residues. The J segment lost 5 bases and the V segment lost 4 bases, leaving 7 bases of the junction unmatched. Germline V gene sequence: CDR1 MGHDK, CDR2 SYGVNS. The CDR3 sequence: CASSALTGATEAFF. CDR3 nucleotides: TGTGCCAGCAGTGCCCTAACAGGGGCTACTGAAGCTTTCTTT.

The chain is built from TRBV4-3 and TRBJ1-4, with a possible D match to TRBD1 (5 bases). V was pared by 4 bases and J by 3 bases, with 15 bases between. The length of the CDR3 is 16 residues. Germline lookup yields CDR1 LGHNA and CDR2 YSLEER. The CDR3 here is CASSRDSRWANEKLFF. The CDR3 region has the DNA TGCGCCAGCAGCCGGGACTCTCGATGGGCTAATGAAAAACTGTTTTTT.

The rearrangement joins TRBV7-9 to TRBJ2-7; TRBD2 is a possible D gene (6 bases). Germline V gene sequence: CDR1 SEHNR, CDR2 FQNEAQ (reference sequence). The germline V and J ends were trimmed by 8 bases and 2 bases, with 19 bases remaining between them. This CDR3 has 15 residues. The CDR3 region is CASQNPLVAAYEQYF. The CDR3 coding sequence is TGTGCCAGCCAAAACCCACTGGTAGCGGCCTACGAGCAGTACTTC.

CDR3 region: CASSPPAYGDQPQHF. CDR3 in DNA: TGTGCCAGCAGCCCTCCGGCCTACGGGGATCAGCCCCAGCATTTT. The chain carries TRBV16 and TRBJ1-5; D call uncertain. The CDR3 is 15 amino acids. Germline loops: CDR1 KGHSY, CDR2 FQNENV. V gave up 4 bases and J gave up 5 bases, with 15 bases separating them.

CDR3 DNA sequence: TGTGCCAGCAGCTTGTCGACCGGGACACCCTACGAGCAGTACTTC. Translated, it gives CASSLSTGTPYEQYF. V usage is TRBV11-2 and J usage is TRBJ2-7; D is possibly TRBD1 (6 bases). CDR1 is SGHAT and CDR2 is FQNNGV in the germline V gene. V shed 3 bases and J shed 2 bases, with 14 bases lying between them. The CDR3 is made up of 15 amino acids.

This chain uses TRBV4-2 with TRBJ1-1; possible D gene TRBD1, 6 bases. The V end lost 4 bases, the J end lost 6 bases, and 15 bases lay between the germline ends. The CDR3 contains 14 residues. Per germline, CDR1 LGHNA and CDR2 YNFKEQ. For the CDR3, the DNA is TGTGCCAGCAGCCTCGGCAGGGGAGACGCTGAAGCTTTCTTT. It yields the protein CASSLGRGDAEAFF.

The chain combines TRBV6-5 with TRBJ2-6, with D hard to call. CDR1 is MNHEY, CDR2 SVGAGI, per germline. The length of the CDR3 is 14 residues. The germline V and J ends were trimmed by 9 bases and 4 bases, with 13 bases remaining between them. The CDR3 DNA sequence: TGTGCCAGTACCAATCATGCGGGGGCCAACGTCCTGACTTTC. Protein: CASTNHAGANVLTF.

The chain joins TRBV27 to TRBJ2-5; possible D gene TRBD2, 6 bases. V gave up 3 bases and J gave up 5 bases, with 10 bases separating them. The CDR3 covers 13 residues. Per germline, CDR1 MNHEY and CDR2 SMNVEV (reference sequence). The CDR3 protein is CASSFHREETQYF. The CDR3 nucleotides are TGTGCCAGCAGTTTTCATCGGGAGGAGACCCAGTACTTC.

This clone is a singleton in its sample. V gene TRBV6-1 combines with J gene TRBJ1-6; 9 bases match TRBD1. The ends lost 2 bases at V and 9 bases at J; junction bases unmatched: 8. The V gene's germline CDR1 is MNHNS and CDR2 SASEGT. The CDR3 extends over 16 amino acids. The DNA of the CDR3 is TGTGCCAGCAGTGAATACAGGGGGCGAGTTAGTTCACCCCTCCACTTT. Its translation: CASSEYRGRVSSPLHF.